This is a list of T cell receptor beta chains from one sample in a study of blood T cells in healthy people across ages. MiXCR, applied by TCRdb to the 5' RACE reads, yields one record per CDR3 protein. The repertoire consists of 1.5 million to 2 million distinct CDR3 sequences, with roughly 27% occurring once and the leading ten covering roughly 8%. Sequenced material: blood. Receptors originate from a young woman in good health. Each CDR3 is given with its conserved first and last residue. The order of the fields is D gene, V gene, J gene, clone size, CDR3 length, CDR3 protein, CDR3 DNA. A D gene is named only where the DNA matches it firmly. Clone sizes are given selectively: once, few, many, or a class where the clone is expanded.

>-|TRBV12-3/TRBV12-4|TRBJ2-1|-|14
CASRSSGSRYEQFF
TGTGCCAGCAGATCCTCCGGGAGTAGATATGAGCAGTTCTTC
>-|TRBV20-1|TRBJ1-2|few|13
CSAHNGPSYGYTF
TGCAGTGCCCACAACGGACCCAGCTATGGCTACACCTTC
>-|TRBV10-3|TRBJ2-7|many|13
CAISDGRSYEQYF
TGTGCCATCAGTGACGGGAGAAGCTACGAGCAGTACTTC
>-|TRBV25-1|TRBJ1-1|-|12
CASSGSQGKAFF
TGTGCCAGCAGTGGGAGTCAGGGAAAAGCTTTCTTT
>TRBD1|TRBV20-1|TRBJ1-2|-|15
CSARDQGQGNYGYTF
TGCAGTGCTAGAGACCAGGGACAGGGGAACTATGGCTACACCTTC
>TRBD2|TRBV29-1|TRBJ2-5|-|15
CSGSGTSGSGETQYF
TGCAGCGGGTCCGGGACTAGCGGGAGCGGCGAGACCCAGTACTTC
>TRBD1|TRBV28|TRBJ2-4|-|19
CASNIPWTGVIIAKNIQYF
TGTGCCAGCAACATTCCGTGGACAGGAGTTATTATAGCCAAAAACATTCAGTACTTC
>TRBD1|TRBV27|TRBJ1-2|-|18
CASSLSGGTASIRGGYTF
TGTGCCAGCAGTTTATCCGGAGGGACAGCTTCCATCCGGGGTGGCTACACCTTC
>-|TRBV20-1|TRBJ2-2|-|13
CSARDSRTGELFF
TGCAGTGCTAGAGATAGTAGGACCGGGGAGCTGTTTTTT
>TRBD2|TRBV20-1|TRBJ2-3|few|16
CSAIDPTSGSTDTQYF
TGCAGTGCTATAGATCCTACTAGCGGGAGCACAGATACGCAGTATTTT
>-|TRBV5-1|TRBJ2-1|-|17
CASSPSELGWSYNEQFF
TGCGCCAGCAGCCCGTCCGAGCTCGGCTGGTCCTACAATGAGCAGTTCTTC
>-|TRBV24-1|TRBJ2-7|many|15
CATSDLRNSFGEQYF
TGTGCCACCAGTGATTTGAGGAACAGCTTCGGGGAGCAGTACTTC
>-|TRBV6-2/TRBV6-3|TRBJ2-7|-|13
CATGAIDSYEQYF
TGTGCCACCGGGGCTATCGACTCCTACGAGCAGTACTTC
>-|TRBV7-2|TRBJ2-7|-|13
CASSSQPRNEQYF
TGTGCCAGCAGCTCGCAGCCCCGGAACGAGCAGTACTTC
>-|TRBV9|TRBJ2-1|-|15
CASSVVPGVGNEQFF
TGTGCCAGTAGCGTAGTTCCGGGGGTCGGCAATGAGCAGTTCTTC
>-|TRBV10-3|TRBJ1-1|many|12
CAISQDSTEAFF
TGTGCCATCAGTCAGGACAGCACTGAAGCTTTCTTT
>-|TRBV12-3/TRBV12-4|TRBJ2-7|-|14
CASRKTGPTNEQYF
TGTGCCAGCAGGAAGACAGGCCCTACGAACGAGCAGTACTTC
>TRBD2|TRBV12-3/TRBV12-4|TRBJ2-3|-|16
CASSLALSGGTDTQYF
TGTGCCAGCAGTTTAGCGCTAAGCGGGGGGACAGATACGCAGTATTTT
>-|TRBV20-1|TRBJ2-7|many|14
CSARIQGLNYEQYF
TGCAGTGCTAGAATACAGGGCTTGAACTACGAGCAGTACTTC
>TRBD1|TRBV20-1|TRBJ2-7|many|14
CSAQGDRFSYEQYF
TGCAGTGCTCAGGGGGACAGATTTTCCTACGAGCAGTACTTC